This T cell receptor (beta chain) was recovered during a study of siplizumab effects on memory and regulatory T cells. Study conclusions and caveats: Memory T cells appeared less diverse than naive cells, which seemed to contribute substantially to alloresponse. Few alloreactive clones mapped to unstimulated subsets.

Per sample, 10^5 or so TCR templates underwent assay. The assay was immunoSEQ multiplex PCR, and TCRdb's table has in-frame clones only and misses some. The sample carries over 80,000 clones, 90% to 95% recorded once. The table lists this clone with a few counts. Its matching antigen is unknown. The origin of this receptor is a human donor in good health. The sample was non-Treg CD4+ T cells sorted from blood.

In DNA form, the CDR3 reads TGCAGCGTTGAAGTCGATACCGGGACTAGAGGCGAGCAGTACTTC. Its translation is CSVEVDTGTRGEQYF. The chain couples TRBV29-1 to TRBJ2-7; the match to TRBD2 covers 8 bases. The CDR3 totals 15 residues. The germline CDR1 and CDR2 sequences are SQVTM and ANQGSEA. Germline trimming cut 1 base from V and 6 bases from J; bases unmatched to any gene: 11.